The present T cell receptor beta chain was sequenced within a study of cytomegalovirus exposure and HLA in healthy donors. Overall study: A preliminary data release comprised roughly 85 million unique TCRs obtained from HLA-typed donors.

V was cut by 0 bases and J by 7 bases, with 15 bases left in between. The CDR3 runs to 16 residues. Germline CDR1 reads LGHNA; CDR2 reads YNFKEQ. This clone was counted only a few times. The PCR employed 60 Vbeta primers together with 13 Jbeta primers. TCRdb's copy holds only in-frame clones and misses some; the assay was immunoSEQ multiplex PCR. The sample shows 100,000 to 150,000 clones, 65% to 80% of them seen only once. The chain carries TRBV4-2 and TRBJ1-4; TRBD1 might be the D (5 bases). The TCR was taken from a woman aged 40 to 50 in good health and CMV-seropositive. The material sequenced was PBMCs. The CDR3 nucleotides read TGTGCCAGCAGCCAAGATCGGGAACTGGGGGGTGAAAAACTGTTTTTT. This gives the protein CASSQDRELGGEKLFF.